The table lists the clone carrying this TCR beta chain with many counts. Its antigen is still unknown. Germline assignment: CDR1 SGHRS and CDR2 YFSETQ. The junction had 8 bases not matched to a gene; V was cut back by 4 bases and J by 7 bases. CDR3 length: 14 residues. Libraries of TCR beta came from quantitative 5'-RACE with molecular barcodes. TCRdb fed the 5' RACE reads into MiXCR, producing one record per CDR3 protein. The sample consists of roughly 120,000 distinct CDR3 sequences, around 7% of them appearing once. The data derive from a study of CD8 T cells in ankylosing spondylitis. Study results and limitations: Reportedly, disease-linked clones are significantly enriched in ankylosing spondylitis patients' matched synovial fluid. Certain motif variants had earlier been reported in reactive arthritis synovial fluid and blood. A TCR beta motif made of fewer than ten highly homologous variants seemed typical of ankylosing spondylitis blood.

The chain has TRBV5-1 and TRBJ2-1, with 7 bases that match TRBD1. The clonotype originates from a male donor with ankylosing spondylitis or in good health (not recorded which). The material sequenced was blood, either unsorted or a sorted T cell fraction (not recorded which). CDR3 nucleotide sequence: TGCGCCAGCAGCCCGGGACAGCCGGGAAATGAGCAGTTCTTC. Translated: CASSPGQPGNEQFF.